Each of the 25 T cell receptor beta chains below was sequenced from the same sample in a study of molecular identifiers for immune sequencing clone quantification. TCRdb used MiXCR to reprocess the PCR reads, holding one entry per CDR3 protein. This sample has around 480,000 distinct CDR3 sequences; about a fifth occur once, and the top ten carry around 0.84%. Source material: naive CD8+ T cells from blood, with Jurkat cell RNA spiked in. Subset of the sample: FACS-sorted CD8+CD4-CCR7+CD45RA+ naive T cells. These TCRs come from a human donor in good health. Some libraries in this study had Jurkat cell RNA spiked in.

This clonotype was seen ten or more times. The CDR3 DNA reads as TGTGCCAGCAGCTTAGGGGGATATCAGCCCCAGCATTTT. This sequence encodes CASSLGGYQPQHF. This chain uses TRBV7-9 with TRBJ1-5; D not certain. V was trimmed by 1 base and J by 5 bases, leaving 6 bases between them. The CDR3 has 13 amino acids. Germline assignment: CDR1 SEHNR and CDR2 FQNEAQ (reference sequence).

This clonotype was picked up many times. The rearrangement uses TRBV7-8 and TRBJ2-1, with D possibly TRBD2 on 5 matching bases. Germline CDR1 is SGHVS and CDR2 is FQNEAQ. There are 15 residues in the CDR3. Trimming removed 2 bases from V and 2 bases from J, with 10 bases in between. The chain's CDR3 is CASSLSLATYNEQFF. The CDR3 DNA reads TGTGCCAGCAGCTTATCTCTAGCCACCTACAATGAGCAGTTCTTC.

This clonotype was found many times. J is TRBJ2-7 and V is TRBV2; unclear D gene. The CDR3 extends over 12 amino acids. V gave up 2 bases and J gave up 4 bases, with 6 bases separating them. Germline V lookup: CDR1 SNHLY, CDR2 FYNNEI. CDR3 bases: TGTGCCAGCAGTGAAAAATGGTACGAGCAGTACTTC. Translated: CASSEKWYEQYF.

The chain recombines TRBV4-3 with TRBJ2-5; D assignment may be TRBD1 or TRBD2 (7 bases each). This CDR3 is 14 amino acids long. V gave up 2 bases and J gave up 3 bases, with 10 bases separating them. Per germline, CDR1 LGHNA and CDR2 YSLEER. Here the CDR3 DNA reads TGCGCCAGCAGCCAACAGGGGGGGGAAGAGACCCAGTACTTC. It yields the protein CASSQQGGEETQYF.

This clonotype was seen many times. The V call is TRBV13, the J call TRBJ2-3, with 8 positions matching TRBD2. Trimming removed 5 bases from V and 4 bases from J; junction bases left unmatched: 14. The CDR3 covers 17 residues. Germline CDR1 and CDR2: PRHDT and FYEKMQ (reference sequence). The DNA for the CDR3 is TGTGCCAGCAGCCTACTGTTCGTTAGCGGGAAATCAGATACGCAGTATTTT. Translated, it gives CASSLLFVSGKSDTQYF. Based on the CDR3 plus reference TRBV13 and TRBJ2-3, the full variable domain is AAGVIQSPRHLIKEKRETATLKCYPIPRHDTVYWYQQGPGQDPQFLISFYEKMQSDKGSIPDRFSAQQFSDYHSELNMSSLELGDSALYFCASSLLFVSGKSDTQYFGPGTRLTVL.

In its sample, this clonotype was seen many times. The chain has TRBV29-1 and TRBJ1-1; D is unresolved. Germline lookup yields CDR1 SQVTM and CDR2 ANQGSEA. Between the trimmed V and J ends, which lost 6 bases and 1 base, there was a span of 6 bases. CDR3 length: 11 residues. The CDR3 DNA sequence: TGCAGCGTGCCCAGGAACACTGAAGCTTTCTTT. Residues: CSVPRNTEAFF.

This sequence joins TRBV6-6 and TRBJ2-7; tentatively, D is TRBD2 (6 bases). This CDR3 region has 15 residues. Trimming shortened V by 0 bases and J by 4 bases, and 13 bases separated the two germline ends. Looked up from germline, CDR1 is MNHNY and CDR2 is SVGAGI (reference sequence). The DNA for the CDR3 is TGTGCCAGCAGTTACTCGATTTCTAGCGCATACGAGCAGTACTTC. Its translation is CASSYSISSAYEQYF.

This clonotype has just a few counts. The rearrangement uses TRBV9 and TRBJ2-7; 11 bases fit TRBD2. This CDR3 comprises 15 residues. Germline CDR1 is SGDLS and CDR2 is YYNGEE. The V and J ends lost 0 bases and 5 bases, in that order; junction bases with no gene match: 4. This CDR3 reads CASSVGGLAVDEQYF. In DNA, the CDR3 is TGTGCCAGCAGCGTAGGGGGACTAGCGGTCGACGAGCAGTACTTC.

This clonotype came up a few times. The chain couples TRBV5-1 to TRBJ2-7; D possibly corresponds to TRBD1 (5 bases). The CDR3 has 15 residues. The V end was cut by 5 bases, the J end by 0 bases, with 15 bases between. Germline V gene data show CDR1 as SGHRS and CDR2 as YFSETQ. CDR3 DNA: TGCGCCAGCAGTTCAGGGCACCAACTCTCCTACGAGCAGTACTTC. This encodes CASSSGHQLSYEQYF. The complete variable domain, with remaining parts taken from reference TRBV5-1 and TRBJ2-7, reads KAGVTQTPRYLIKTRGQQVTLSCSPISGHRSVSWYQQTPGQGLQFLFEYFSETQRNKGNFPGRFSGRQFSNSRSEMNVSTLELGDSALYLCASSSGHQLSYEQYFGPGTRLTVT.

The gene calls are TRBV20-1 and TRBJ1-3; 7 bases agree with TRBD1. Germline V gene sequence: CDR1 DFQATT, CDR2 SNEGSKA (reference sequence). Trimming removed 3 bases from V and 2 bases from J; junction bases left unmatched: 7. The CDR3 runs 15 residues. The CDR3 spells CSASDRVFPGNTIYF. DNA for the CDR3: TGCAGTGCTAGTGACAGGGTATTTCCTGGAAACACCATATATTTT.

This clonotype was recorded many times. The rearrangement joins TRBV12-3 or TRBV12-4 to TRBJ2-5; maybe TRBD2 (6 bases). The V and J ends lost 7 bases and 5 bases respectively, with 14 bases between them. The CDR3 extends over 13 amino acids. The chain's CDR3 is CASNPGASETQYF. Written as DNA, the CDR3 is TGTGCCAGCAATCCGGGAGCTAGCGAGACCCAGTACTTC.

This clonotype was seen a handful of times. CDR3 coding DNA: TGCAGTGCTAGGCTAGCGGGAGCGGAGGAGCAGTACTTC. Protein product: CSARLAGAEEQYF. V gene TRBV20-1 combines with J gene TRBJ2-7; 10 bases are a match to TRBD2. This CDR3 is built from 13 residues. Unmatched junction bases numbered 6, after V lost 3 bases and J lost 7 bases. Per germline, CDR1 DFQATT and CDR2 SNEGSKA (reference sequence).

The V gene is TRBV29-1, the J gene TRBJ1-3; D is unresolved. Trimming took 3 bases from V and 8 from J, leaving 11 bases between them. The CDR3 runs to 12 residues. Per the germline V gene, CDR1 is SQVTM and CDR2 is ANQGSEA. CDR3 nucleotides: TGCAGCGTTGAGATCCTATCGGACACCATATATTTT. Amino acid sequence: CSVEILSDTIYF.

Many counts were recorded for this clonotype. The V gene is TRBV20-1, the J gene TRBJ2-5, with TRBD2 identical over 9 bases. The CDR3 has 13 amino acids. V was clipped by 6 bases and J by 1 base; unmatched bases: 3. Germline assignment: CDR1 DFQATT and CDR2 SNEGSKA (reference sequence). The CDR3: CSATTSGQETQYF. The CDR3 DNA reads as TGCAGTGCCACGACTAGCGGCCAAGAGACCCAGTACTTC.

This clonotype showed up just a few times. As DNA, the CDR3 is TGTGCCACCAGTGACTCAGCTCGTGGGGGTCAGTACTTC. Translated: CATSDSARGGQYF. This sequence joins TRBV24-1 and TRBJ2-7; D tentatively reads TRBD1 or TRBD2 (5 bases each). The CDR3 is 13 residues long. With 4 bases removed from V and 10 bases from J, the gap between germline ends came to 16 bases. Germline CDR1 and CDR2: KGHDR and SFDVKD.

The sample holds a few counts of this clonotype. A much more abundant neighbour one base away suggests this may be a read error. This sequence joins TRBV7-9 and TRBJ2-1, with 7 bases identical to TRBD2. Germline assignment: CDR1 SEHNR and CDR2 FQNEAQ (reference sequence). The CDR3 extends over 14 amino acids. With 8 bases clipped from V and 3 bases from J, the junction kept 7 bases outside the gene matches. CDR3 sequence: CASWGGPNYNEQFF. CDR3 sequence (DNA): TGTGCCAGCTGGGGAGGGCCAAACTACAATGAGCAGTTCTTC. Supplemented by reference TRBV7-9 and TRBJ2-1, the full variable domain reads DTGVSQNPRHKITKRGQNVTFRCDPISEHNRLYWYRQTLGQGPEFLTYFQNEAQLEKSRLLSDRFSAERPKGSFSTLEIQRTEQGDSAMYLCASWGGPNYNEQFFGPGTRLTVL.

V usage is TRBV20-1 and J usage is TRBJ2-1, with D uncertain. The V and J ends lost 5 bases and 5 bases respectively, with 19 bases between them. This CDR3 comprises 15 residues. CDR1 DFQATT and CDR2 SNEGSKA come from the germline V gene (reference sequence). CDR3 nucleotides: TGCAGTGCTCTCCCCGACACTGGGTTAGACAATGAGCAGTTCTTC. Residues: CSALPDTGLDNEQFF.

The chain uses TRBV7-9 and TRBJ2-7; no firm D call. CDR3 length: 12 amino acids. Germline-derived CDR1 and CDR2 are SEHNR and FQNEAQ (reference sequence). Between the trimmed V and J ends, which lost 5 bases and 4 bases, there was a span of 9 bases. The CDR3 spells CASSNGPYEQYF. As DNA, the CDR3 is TGTGCCAGCAGCAACGGACCGTACGAGCAGTACTTC.

This clonotype turned up a few times. The V call is TRBV12-5, the J call TRBJ2-1; TRBD2 matches at 8 bases. V shed 5 bases and J 9 bases; nucleotides not matched to a gene: 9. The CDR3 has 14 residues. From germline, CDR1 is LGHNT and CDR2 FRNRAP. The CDR3 nucleotides read TGTGCTAGTGGTGGAGCGGGAGTCTGGGGTGAGCAGTTCTTC. Translating it yields CASGGAGVWGEQFF.

Only a few counts were recorded for this clonotype. No DNA is shown, since the ends of the CDR3 on it are uncertain; the CDR3 is the one TCRdb lists. CDR3: CASSYWATGTSSQF. This chain uses TRBV6-2 or TRBV6-3 with TRBJ2-1; the listed D gene, TRBD2, was not tested against the DNA. The CDR3 is made up of 14 amino acids, end residues included. The germline V gene has CDR1 MNHEY and CDR2 SVGEGT.

This clonotype was counted ten times or more. The chain carries TRBV20-1 and TRBJ2-7, with D maybe TRBD2 (6 bases). The CDR3 has 12 amino acids. V lost 6 bases to trimming and J lost 7 bases, with 16 bases between them. The germline gives CDR1 DFQATT, CDR2 SNEGSKA (reference sequence). The DNA for the CDR3 is TGCAGTGCGGACGGGACTGCTGGAGAGCAGTACTTC. Amino acids: CSADGTAGEQYF.

This clonotype was counted ten times or more. This chain joins TRBV29-1 and TRBJ2-1; 8 bases fit TRBD1. The germline V gene encodes CDR1 SQVTM and CDR2 ANQGSEA. This CDR3 contains 17 residues. V gave up 1 base and J gave up 7 bases; unmatched junction bases: 15. The CDR3 is CSVEGLSRTGLTNEQFF. For the CDR3, the DNA is TGCAGCGTTGAAGGCCTCAGTAGGACAGGGCTCACAAATGAGCAGTTCTTC.

The rearrangement links TRBV20-1 to TRBJ1-4; no definite D call. The CDR3 extends over 12 amino acids. V lost 0 bases, J lost 8 bases, and 7 bases lay in between. Looked up from germline, CDR1 is DFQATT and CDR2 is SNEGSKA (reference sequence). This CDR3 is CSAREVEEKLFF. CDR3 sequence (DNA): TGCAGTGCTAGAGAGGTTGAAGAAAAACTGTTTTTT.

This chain joins TRBV20-1 and TRBJ2-3, with D possibly matching TRBD1 (6 bases). The CDR3 sequence is 18 residues long. Germline CDR1 DFQATT, CDR2 SNEGSKA (reference sequence). V gave up 1 base and J gave up 0 bases, with 20 bases separating them. The CDR3 loop is CSARVNVNREMSTDTQYF. The CDR3 bases are TGCAGTGCTAGAGTCAATGTTAACAGGGAAATGAGCACAGATACGCAGTATTTT.

The table lists this clonotype with a few counts. The V gene is TRBV4-1, the J gene TRBJ2-2; D unresolved. The V end lost 1 base, the J end lost 5 bases, and 8 bases lay between the germline ends. Germline CDR1 reads MGHRA; CDR2 reads YSYEKL. The CDR3 extends over 14 amino acids. The CDR3 here is CASSQVRWTGELFF. For the CDR3, the DNA is TGCGCCAGCAGCCAAGTTCGGTGGACCGGGGAGCTGTTTTTT.